This passage covers 13 T cell receptor beta chains from one sample sequenced in a study of shared clonotypes between healthy human individuals. Assay: immunoSEQ multiplex PCR; the TCRdb copy retains only in-frame clones and omits some. This table holds more than 1.2 million clones, less than 99% found once. Sequenced input: naive CD4+ T cells sorted from blood. The subset here: CD45RA+ positively selected. Receptors were obtained from a man aged 30-40 years in good health.

The gene calls are TRBV18 and TRBJ2-5; possible D gene TRBD1, 6 bases. The CDR3 loop spans 13 amino acids. The V gene's germline CDR1 is KGHSH and CDR2 LQKENI. The germline V and J ends were trimmed by 3 bases and 3 bases, with 8 bases remaining between them. For the CDR3, the DNA is TGTGCCAGCTCACCCCGGACAGAAGAGACCCAGTACTTC. Translation gives CASSPRTEETQYF.

This clone has a single count. This chain uses TRBV5-4 with TRBJ2-3; D gene ambiguous. V was trimmed by 5 bases and J by 3 bases, leaving 13 bases between them. Germline CDR1 is SGHNT and CDR2 is YYREEE (reference sequence). This CDR3 spans 14 amino acids. CDR3: CASSRRHSTDTQYF. For the CDR3, the DNA is TGTGCCAGCAGTCGCAGACATTCTACAGATACGCAGTATTTT.

J is TRBJ2-7 and V is TRBV5-1; a weak D match, TRBD2 (6 bases). Germline V gene lookup returns CDR1 SGHRS and CDR2 YFSETQ. V was clipped by 2 bases and J by 4 bases, with 10 bases between them. The length of the CDR3 is 13 residues. Here the CDR3 DNA reads TGCGCCAGCAGCTTACGGGAGCAATACGAGCAGTACTTC. Its protein is CASSLREQYEQYF.

V usage is TRBV4-2 and J usage is TRBJ1-1; no clear D gene. Trimming took 4 bases from V and 0 from J, leaving 15 bases between them. This CDR3 is built from 16 residues. Per germline, CDR1 LGHNA and CDR2 YNFKEQ. The CDR3 region has the DNA TGTGCCAGCAGCCCCCTCGGAGTGGGGTTGAACACTGAAGCTTTCTTT. This encodes CASSPLGVGLNTEAFF.

This clone came up once. This chain links TRBV7-3 with TRBJ2-2; TRBD2 agrees at 16 bases. Germline assignment: CDR1 SGHTA and CDR2 FQGTGA. V shed 4 bases, J shed 7 bases, and the junction held 12 bases outside the gene matches. The CDR3 has 19 amino acids. The CDR3 region is CASSSSPGTSGRAIGELFF. As DNA, the CDR3 is TGTGCCAGCAGCTCCTCTCCCGGGACTAGCGGGAGGGCGATCGGGGAGCTGTTTTTT.

This clone was seen only once. The chain is built from TRBV6-4 and TRBJ1-2; a weak D match, TRBD1 (6 bases). Germline CDR1 and CDR2: MRHNA and SNTAGT. V was clipped by 2 bases and J by 6 bases, with 10 bases between them. CDR3 length: 13 amino acids. The CDR3: CASSDKQGHGYTF. The CDR3 DNA follows: TGTGCCAGCAGTGACAAACAGGGCCATGGCTACACCTTC.

The J gene is TRBJ1-1, the V gene TRBV10-2; no clear D gene. The germline V gene has CDR1 WSHSY and CDR2 SAAADI. The CDR3 is 14 residues long. V lost 8 bases and J lost 4, with 17 bases in between. The CDR3 DNA sequence: TGCGCCAGCTTTGGTTCTCCTCTGGGCACTGAAGCTTTCTTT. Its protein product is CASFGSPLGTEAFF.

V gene TRBV5-4 combines with J gene TRBJ2-5; D gene unclear. Germline loops: CDR1 SGHNT, CDR2 YYREEE (reference sequence). Trimming took off 4 bases at V and 1 base at J, with 5 bases between the two ends. CDR3 length: 12 residues. CDR3 in amino acids: CASSTSQETQYF. The DNA of the CDR3 is TGTGCCAGCAGCACCAGCCAAGAGACCCAGTACTTC.

This chain joins TRBV11-2 and TRBJ2-1; D not certain. V lost 6 bases to trimming and J lost 9 bases, with 15 bases between them. The length of the CDR3 is 13 residues. CDR1 and CDR2 from the germline V gene are SGHAT and FQNNGV. This chain's CDR3 is CASSIRPASEQFF. CDR3 bases: TGTGCCAGCAGTATAAGGCCCGCCAGTGAGCAGTTCTTC.

The rearrangement links TRBV9 to TRBJ2-3; TRBD1 is a possible D gene (7 bases). Germline CDR1 reads SGDLS; CDR2 reads YYNGEE. The V end lost 4 bases, the J end lost 4 bases, and 16 bases lay between the germline ends. The CDR3 totals 15 residues. The CDR3 sequence: CASSSSGGQADTQYF. The CDR3 DNA reads as TGTGCCAGCAGCTCGTCAGGGGGGCAAGCAGATACGCAGTATTTT.

This clone showed up just once. The sample holds other DNA sequences that translate to the same CDR3. This chain joins TRBV11-2 and TRBJ2-3; D not certain. V was pared by 0 bases and J by 3 bases, with 4 bases between. The germline V gene encodes CDR1 SGHAT and CDR2 FQNNGV. The CDR3 has 13 amino acids. CDR3 bases: TGTGCCAGCAGCTTAGATTCTACAGATACGCAGTATTTT. This sequence encodes CASSLDSTDTQYF.

This chain connects TRBV6-1 to TRBJ2-1; 12 bases line up with TRBD2. CDR1 is MNHNS, CDR2 SASEGT, per germline. With 7 bases clipped from V and 6 bases from J, the junction kept 7 bases outside the gene matches. The CDR3 length is 15 residues. The CDR3: CASTPLAGGRNEQFF. In DNA, the CDR3 is TGTGCCAGCACCCCACTAGCGGGAGGCCGCAATGAGCAGTTCTTC.

This chain joins TRBV10-1 and TRBJ2-7; D ambiguous. This CDR3 contains 13 residues. The ends were cut back, 2 bases at V and 3 bases at J, with 8 bases in the middle. From germline, CDR1 is WNHNN and CDR2 SYGVQD (reference sequence). CDR3 amino acids: CASSEGHLYEQYF. The DNA of the CDR3 is TGCGCCAGCAGTGAGGGGCACCTCTACGAGCAGTACTTC.